This T cell receptor beta chain was sequenced for a study of CD8 T cells in Susac syndrome. Findings and caveats of the study: There was no clonal expansion in the CD4+ T cell repertoires of Susac syndrome.

Reverse transcription of roughly 0.45 to 1 ug RNA was performed with random hexamers. From the immunoSEQ multiplex PCR reads, TCRdb called clonotypes with MiXCR, one entry per CDR3 protein. Among approximately 190,000 distinct CDR3 sequences, approximately 95% were seen once, and the ten largest hold approximately 0.1%. As to this clonotype: Its antigen remains unidentified.

Trimming removed 4 bases from V and 4 bases from J; junction bases left unmatched: 8. CDR1 and CDR2 from the germline V gene are SGHNT and YYREEE (reference sequence). This CDR3 has 15 residues. The specimen sequenced was CD4+ T cells from PBMCs. The sequence derives from a human donor with Susac syndrome. The chain joins TRBV5-4 to TRBJ2-5; TRBD2 matches at 9 bases. For the CDR3, the DNA is TGTGCCAGCAGCCAGAGCGGGGGGCCTGCAGAGACCCAGTACTTC. As protein: CASSQSGGPAETQYF. The full variable domain, in which reference TRBV5-4 and TRBJ2-5 provide the parts outside the CDR3, is ETGVTQSPTHLIKTRGQQVTLRCSSQSGHNTVSWYQQALGQGPQFIFQYYREEENGRGNFPPRFSGLQFPNYSSELNVNALELDDSALYLCASSQSGGPAETQYFGPGTRLLVL.